The next 21 T cell receptor beta chains were all read from a single sample in a study of blood T cells in healthy people across ages. Then a second PCR, running roughly 7 to 11 cycles, was carried out with a sample-barcoded 5' primer and a J-beta primer mix. TCRdb re-analysed the 5' RACE reads in MiXCR, keeping a single row per CDR3 protein. The table has around 580,000 distinct CDR3 sequences, under 55% seen once; the top ten hold under 30%. Sequenced sample: blood. The receptors shown here come from a man older than 75 in good health.

The rearrangement links TRBV20-1 to TRBJ2-7; TRBD2 aligns across 7 bases. The tail of the sequence fits TRBJ2-5 better, so the J call may be wrong. In germline, CDR1 is DFQATT, CDR2 SNEGSKA (reference sequence). CDR3 length equals 16 residues. The CDR3 loop is CSARGSKGGVEETQYF. The DNA for the CDR3 is TGCAGTGCTAGAGGGAGTAAGGGAGGGGTGGAAGAGACCCAGTACTTC.

J is TRBJ1-4 and V is TRBV7-9; D might be TRBD1 (5 bases). V was shortened by 7 bases and J by 2 bases, with 11 bases between the two germline ends. Germline-derived CDR1 and CDR2 are SEHNR and FQNEAQ (reference sequence). This CDR3 is built from 14 residues. CDR3 amino acids: CASTGYGTNEKLFF. The CDR3, as DNA: TGTGCCAGCACAGGGTACGGGACTAATGAAAAACTGTTTTTT.

This clonotype was detected many times. The chain has TRBV27 and TRBJ2-1; D might be TRBD1 (5 bases). This CDR3 comprises 16 residues. Trimming cost V 7 bases and J 2 bases, with 18 bases left between them. Germline CDR1 reads MNHEY; CDR2 reads SMNVEV (reference sequence). The DNA of the CDR3 is TGTGCCAGCACCCTATCAGGGAATTTACCCTACAATGAGCAGTTCTTC. Protein: CASTLSGNLPYNEQFF.

J is TRBJ1-1 and V is TRBV7-2; a possible D gene is TRBD1 (5 bases). Trimming took off 1 base at V and 7 bases at J, with 13 bases between the two ends. The CDR3 sequence is 14 residues long. The germline gives CDR1 SGHTA, CDR2 FQGNSA. CDR3 region: CASSLGGWLGEAFF. As DNA, the CDR3 is TGTGCCAGCAGCTTAGGGGGGTGGTTAGGTGAAGCTTTCTTT.

The chain uses TRBV4-2 and TRBJ1-1; the match to TRBD1 covers 7 bases. Germline values: CDR1 LGHNA, CDR2 YNFKEQ. With 3 bases clipped from V and 1 base from J, the junction kept 11 bases outside the gene matches. There are 17 residues in the CDR3. CDR3 loop: CASSHVVGDSPNTEAFF. DNA of the CDR3: TGTGCCAGCAGCCATGTAGTAGGGGACAGCCCGAACACTGAAGCTTTCTTT.

This chain joins TRBV20-1 and TRBJ2-3, with D tentatively TRBD1 or TRBD2 (5 bases each). V was shortened by 4 bases and J by 3 bases, with 14 bases between the two germline ends. Germline V lookup: CDR1 DFQATT, CDR2 SNEGSKA (reference sequence). The CDR3 is 14 amino acids. The CDR3 protein is CSAIGTDETDTQYF. Here the CDR3 DNA reads TGCAGTGCTATTGGGACGGATGAGACAGATACGCAGTATTTT.

This clonotype was seen only a few times. V gene TRBV10-3 combines with J gene TRBJ2-6; D possibly corresponds to TRBD2 (5 bases). Germline lookup yields CDR1 ENHRY and CDR2 SYGVKD. V gave up 10 bases and J gave up 1 base, with 17 bases separating them. CDR3 length equals 16 residues. CDR3 sequence reads: CATPSEGVSGANVLTF. As DNA, the CDR3 is TGTGCCACGCCTTCAGAGGGAGTTTCTGGGGCCAACGTCCTGACTTTC.

This clonotype appeared many times. The chain combines TRBV6-6 with TRBJ2-1; no clear D. The V end was cut by 0 bases, the J end by 3 bases, with 6 bases between. The CDR3 is 14 amino acids. The germline gives CDR1 MNHNY, CDR2 SVGAGI (reference sequence). The chain's CDR3 is CASSYSANYNEQFF. Written as DNA, the CDR3 is TGTGCCAGCAGTTACTCGGCAAACTACAATGAGCAGTTCTTC.

This clonotype was detected many times. J is TRBJ2-2 and V is TRBV6-6; the D is unclear. V was clipped by 2 bases and J by 7 bases, with 5 bases between them. Germline CDR1 MNHNY, CDR2 SVGAGI (reference sequence). CDR3 length: 12 residues. The CDR3 DNA is TGTGCCAGCAGTTACGGGTTCGGGGAGCTGTTTTTT. As protein: CASSYGFGELFF.

This chain links TRBV7-3 with TRBJ2-7; either TRBD1 or TRBD2 may supply D (5 bases each). The V gene lost 5 bases and the J gene lost 4 bases, with 15 bases spanning the gap. This CDR3 has 14 amino acids. Germline V gene data show CDR1 as SGHTA and CDR2 as FQGTGA. The CDR3 loop reads CASSPDGGDYEQYF. The CDR3 nucleotides are TGTGCCAGCAGCCCTGATGGGGGTGATTACGAGCAGTACTTC.

The CDR3 reads CASSSLVNTEAFF. The CDR3 DNA is TGTGCCAGCAGCTCCCTAGTAAACACTGAAGCTTTCTTT. J is TRBJ1-1 and V is TRBV7-9; D remains ambiguous. V lost 4 bases and J 2 bases, leaving 8 bases between the germline ends. The CDR3 extends over 13 amino acids. Germline lookup yields CDR1 SEHNR and CDR2 FQNEAQ (reference sequence).

V is TRBV19 and J is TRBJ2-1; D might be TRBD1 or TRBD2, each matching 6 bases. The CDR3 covers 16 residues. V was cut by 3 bases and J by 0 bases, with 12 bases left in between. Germline V gene data show CDR1 as LNHDA and CDR2 as SQIVND (reference sequence). CDR3 amino acids: CASSIRGGNSYNEQFF. The CDR3, as DNA: TGTGCCAGTAGTATCCGAGGGGGGAACTCCTACAATGAGCAGTTCTTC.

About this clonotype itself: An end of the junction differs from the germline gene, which may be a read error. This rearrangement joins TRBV9 to TRBJ2-2, with D possibly matching TRBD2 (5 bases). The length of the CDR3 is 15 residues. Germline-derived CDR1 and CDR2 are SGDLS and YYNGEE. CDR3 amino acids: CASSVVVDSTGELFF. CDR3 nucleotide sequence: TGTGCCAGTAGCGTAGTGGTGGACTCCACCGGGGAGCTGTTTTTT.

The V gene is TRBV20-1, the J gene TRBJ2-5, with D possibly TRBD2 on 6 matching bases. With the DNA end fitting TRBJ2-7 better, the J assignment may be wrong. The germline V gene has CDR1 DFQATT and CDR2 SNEGSKA (reference sequence). CDR3 length: 12 residues. CDR3 in DNA: TGCAGTGTAAGCAGGGTCGGGGGCGAGCAGTACTTC. Protein product: CSVSRVGGEQYF.

The chain joins TRBV30 to TRBJ2-4; 9 bases are shared with TRBD1. The CDR3 runs 17 residues. Germline CDR1 GTSNPN, CDR2 SVGIG (reference sequence). V trimming: 2 bases; J trimming: 1 base; junction bases outside the gene matches: 9. CDR3 amino acids: CAWSTTGQGWAKNIQYF. CDR3 DNA sequence: TGTGCCTGGAGTACAACCGGACAGGGGTGGGCCAAAAACATTCAGTACTTC.

This clonotype has just one count. This chain uses TRBV3-1 with TRBJ1-2; D gene uncertain. In germline, CDR1 is LGHDT, CDR2 YNNKEL (reference sequence). Trimming removed 1 base at V and 8 bases at J, with 8 bases between. The CDR3 length is 12 residues. CDR3 in DNA: TGTGCCAGCAGCCAAGTCGGAGAAGGCTACACCTTC. It encodes CASSQVGEGYTF.

The rearrangement joins TRBV14 to TRBJ2-4; D not certain. This CDR3 is 13 amino acids long. The germline V gene has CDR1 SGHDN and CDR2 FVKESK. The ends were cut back, 1 base at V and 13 bases at J, with 14 bases in the middle. CDR3 residues: CASSQGVNKEQYF. CDR3 DNA: TGTGCCAGCAGCCAAGGAGTGAACAAGGAGCAGTACTTC.

In this sample, this clonotype turned up a few times. V usage is TRBV10-3 and J usage is TRBJ2-1; no clear D. Gene TRBJ2-7 matches the end of the DNA better, so the J call may be wrong. The CDR3 totals 14 residues. Germline-derived CDR1 and CDR2 are ENHRY and SYGVKD. The CDR3 bases are TGTGCCACCATGCCTCCCAGCTCCTACAATGAGCAGTACTTC. The encoded protein is CATMPPSSYNEQYF.

The J gene is TRBJ2-1, the V gene TRBV20-1; 10 bases line up with TRBD2. Germline V CDR1 and CDR2: DFQATT, SNEGSKA (reference sequence). The CDR3 spans 13 residues. Unmatched junction bases numbered 7, after V lost 8 bases and J lost 6 bases. CDR3 bases: TGCAGTCCCCTAGCGGGAGAGGGCAATGAGCAGTTCTTC. This translates into CSPLAGEGNEQFF.

The V gene is TRBV27, the J gene TRBJ2-5; 7 bases align to TRBD1. The tail of the sequence fits TRBJ2-7 better, so the J call may be wrong. CDR3 size: 14 residues. CDR1 and CDR2 (germline): MNHEY, SMNVEV (reference sequence). The CDR3: CASKSGTATYEQYF. Here the CDR3 DNA reads TGTGCCAGCAAATCCGGGACAGCCACCTACGAGCAGTACTTC.

CDR3 sequence (DNA): TGCAGTGCTAGAGAAACCCAGTACAGGAACACTGAAGCTTTCTTT. This translates into CSARETQYRNTEAFF. The chain joins TRBV20-1 to TRBJ1-1; the D is unclear. Germline CDR1 and CDR2: DFQATT and SNEGSKA (reference sequence). This CDR3 contains 15 residues. With 0 bases removed from V and 1 base from J, the gap between germline ends came to 12 bases.